This T cell receptor (beta chain) stems from a study of T cell responses to AZD1222 COVID-19 vaccine. Study conclusions and caveats: Clonal diversity may have been underestimated, and the donors were mostly white British, with more females than males.

The method was immunoSEQ multiplex PCR; TCRdb's version includes in-frame clones alone and lacks a portion of them. The table has 80,000 or so clones, about 80% seen once. Concerning this clone: Its antigen is not known.

The sequences come from peripheral blood, collected 28 days after the second dose of the MenACWY control vaccine. The sequence derives from an adult who received the MenACWY meningococcal vaccine as a control.

CDR3 sequence: CASSLGQGVNNSPLHF. CDR3 in DNA: TGTGCCAGCAGCTTGGGGCAGGGGGTTAATAATTCACCCCTCCACTTT. The chain uses TRBV5-6 and TRBJ1-6; the match to TRBD1 covers 7 bases. Trimming cost V 0 bases and J 5 bases; bases outside gene matches: 5. Germline-derived CDR1 and CDR2 are SGHDT and YYEEEE. The CDR3 is 16 amino acids.